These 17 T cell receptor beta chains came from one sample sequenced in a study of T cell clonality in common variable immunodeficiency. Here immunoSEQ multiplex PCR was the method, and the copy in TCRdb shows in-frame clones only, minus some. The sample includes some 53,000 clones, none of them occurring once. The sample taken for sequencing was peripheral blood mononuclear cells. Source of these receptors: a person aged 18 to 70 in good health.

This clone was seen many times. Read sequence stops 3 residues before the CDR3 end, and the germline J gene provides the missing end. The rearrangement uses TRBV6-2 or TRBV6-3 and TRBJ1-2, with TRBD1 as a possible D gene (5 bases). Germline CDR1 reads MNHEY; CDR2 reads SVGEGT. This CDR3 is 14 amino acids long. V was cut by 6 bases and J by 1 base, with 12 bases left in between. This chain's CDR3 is CASSHLDSNYGYTF. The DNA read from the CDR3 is TGTGCCAGCAGCCACCTAGACAGTAACTATGGC.

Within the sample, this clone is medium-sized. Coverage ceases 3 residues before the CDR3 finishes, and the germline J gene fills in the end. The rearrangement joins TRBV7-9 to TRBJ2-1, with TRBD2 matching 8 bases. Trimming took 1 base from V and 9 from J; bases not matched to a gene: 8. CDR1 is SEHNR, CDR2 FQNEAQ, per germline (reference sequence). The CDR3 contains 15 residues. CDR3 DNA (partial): TGTGCCAGCAGCTTAGGGACGGGACTAGTCAGTGAG. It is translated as CASSLGTGLVSE. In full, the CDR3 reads CASSLGTGLVSEQFF.

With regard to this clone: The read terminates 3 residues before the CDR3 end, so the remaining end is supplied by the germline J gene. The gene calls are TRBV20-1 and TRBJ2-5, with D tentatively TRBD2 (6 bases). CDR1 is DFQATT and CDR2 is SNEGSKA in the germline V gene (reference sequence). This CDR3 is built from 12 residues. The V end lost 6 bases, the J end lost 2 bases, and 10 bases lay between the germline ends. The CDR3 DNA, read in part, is TGCAGTGCATCCGGGACTCAAGAGACC. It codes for CSASGTQET. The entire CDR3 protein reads CSASGTQETQYF.

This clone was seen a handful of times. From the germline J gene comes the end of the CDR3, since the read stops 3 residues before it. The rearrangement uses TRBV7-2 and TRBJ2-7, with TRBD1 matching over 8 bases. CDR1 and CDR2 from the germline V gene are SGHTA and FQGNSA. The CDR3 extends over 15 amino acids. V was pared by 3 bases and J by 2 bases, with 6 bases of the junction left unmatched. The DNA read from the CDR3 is TGTGCCAGCAGCTTCTTGGACAGGGCGACCTACGAG. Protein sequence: CASSFLDRATYE. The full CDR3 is CASSFLDRATYEQYF.

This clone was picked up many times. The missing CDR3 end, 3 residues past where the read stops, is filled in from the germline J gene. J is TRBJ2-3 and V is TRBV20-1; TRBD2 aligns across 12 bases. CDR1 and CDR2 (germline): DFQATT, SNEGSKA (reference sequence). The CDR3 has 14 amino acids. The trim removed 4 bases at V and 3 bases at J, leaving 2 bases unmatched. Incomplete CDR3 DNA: TGCAGTGCTACCGGGACTAGCGGGACAGATACG. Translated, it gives CSATGTSGTDT. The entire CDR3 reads CSATGTSGTDTQYF.

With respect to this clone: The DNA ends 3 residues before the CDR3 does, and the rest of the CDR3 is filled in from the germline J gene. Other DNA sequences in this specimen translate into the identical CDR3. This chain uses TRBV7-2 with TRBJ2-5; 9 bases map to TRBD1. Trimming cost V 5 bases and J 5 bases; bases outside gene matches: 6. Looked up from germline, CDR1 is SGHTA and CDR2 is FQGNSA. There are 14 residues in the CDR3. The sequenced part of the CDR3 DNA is TGTGCCAGCAGCCGACAGGGGGTCGGGGAGACC. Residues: CASSRQGVGET. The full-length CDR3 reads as CASSRQGVGETQYF.

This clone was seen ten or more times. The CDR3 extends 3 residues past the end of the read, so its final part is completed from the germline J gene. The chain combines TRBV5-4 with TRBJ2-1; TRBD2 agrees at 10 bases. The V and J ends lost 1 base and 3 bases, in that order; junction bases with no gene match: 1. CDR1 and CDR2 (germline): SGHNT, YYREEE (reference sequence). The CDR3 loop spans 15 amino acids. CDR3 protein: CASSLRTSGYNEQFF. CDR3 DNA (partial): TGTGCCAGCAGCTTGAGGACTAGCGGCTACAATGAG.

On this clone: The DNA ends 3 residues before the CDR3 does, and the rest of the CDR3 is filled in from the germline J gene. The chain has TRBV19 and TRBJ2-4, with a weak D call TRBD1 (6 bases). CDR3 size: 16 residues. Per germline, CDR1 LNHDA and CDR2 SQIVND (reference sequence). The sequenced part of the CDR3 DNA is TGTGCCAGTAGTACCACAGGGAGTTATAGCAATCAGCCT. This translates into CASSTTGSYSNQP. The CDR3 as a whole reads CASSTTGSYSNQPQYF.

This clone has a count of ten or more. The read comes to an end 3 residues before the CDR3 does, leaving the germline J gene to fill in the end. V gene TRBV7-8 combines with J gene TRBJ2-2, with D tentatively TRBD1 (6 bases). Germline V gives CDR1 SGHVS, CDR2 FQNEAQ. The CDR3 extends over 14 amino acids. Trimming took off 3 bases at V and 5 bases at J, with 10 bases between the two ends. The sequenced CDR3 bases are TGTGCCAGCAGCTTGGGAACAGGGACCGGGGAG. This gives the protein CASSLGTGTGE. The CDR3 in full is CASSLGTGTGELFF.

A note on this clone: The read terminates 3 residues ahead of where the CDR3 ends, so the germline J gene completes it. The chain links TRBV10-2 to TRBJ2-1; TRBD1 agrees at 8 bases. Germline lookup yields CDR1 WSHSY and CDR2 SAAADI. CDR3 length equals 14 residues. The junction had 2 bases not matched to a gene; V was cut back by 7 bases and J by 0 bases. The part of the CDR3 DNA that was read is TGCGCCAGCAAAGACAGGGGCTCCTACAATGAG. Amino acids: CASKDRGSYNE. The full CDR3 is CASKDRGSYNEQFF.

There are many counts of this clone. CDR3 in amino acids: CASSERDTGELFF. CDR3 DNA, as far as it was read: TGTGCCAGCAGTGAGCGGGACACCGGGGAG. The J gene is TRBJ2-2, the V gene TRBV6-4; perhaps TRBD2 as D (5 bases). Read sequence stops 3 residues before the CDR3 end, and the germline J gene provides the missing end. Looked up from germline, CDR1 is MRHNA and CDR2 is SNTAGT. The CDR3 spans 13 residues. V was cut by 3 bases and J by 3 bases, with 5 bases left in between.

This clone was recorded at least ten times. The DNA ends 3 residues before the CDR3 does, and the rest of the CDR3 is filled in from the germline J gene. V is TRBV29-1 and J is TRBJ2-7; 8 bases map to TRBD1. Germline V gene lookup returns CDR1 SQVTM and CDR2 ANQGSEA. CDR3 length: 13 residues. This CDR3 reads CTRQGLVGDEQYF. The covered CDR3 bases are TGCACCAGACAGGGGCTGGTCGGTGACGAG.

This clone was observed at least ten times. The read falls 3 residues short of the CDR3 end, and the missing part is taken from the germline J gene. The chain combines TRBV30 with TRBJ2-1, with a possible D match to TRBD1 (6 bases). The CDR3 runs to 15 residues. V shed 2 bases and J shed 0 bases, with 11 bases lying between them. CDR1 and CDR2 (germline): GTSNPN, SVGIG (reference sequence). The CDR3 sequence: CAWSRDTSSYNEQFF. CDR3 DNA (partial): TGTGCCTGGAGTAGGGACACGAGCTCCTACAATGAG.

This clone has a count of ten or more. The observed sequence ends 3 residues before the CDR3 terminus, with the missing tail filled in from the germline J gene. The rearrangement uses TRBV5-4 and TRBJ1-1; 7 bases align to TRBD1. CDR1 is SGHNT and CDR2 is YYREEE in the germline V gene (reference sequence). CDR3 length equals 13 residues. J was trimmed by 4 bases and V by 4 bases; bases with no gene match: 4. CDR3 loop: CASSPGQTTEAFF. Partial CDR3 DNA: TGTGCCAGCAGCCCGGGACAGACCACTGAA.

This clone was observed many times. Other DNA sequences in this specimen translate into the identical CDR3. The CDR3 bases that were read are TGTGCCAGCAGCTTAGTAGGGGGTACTGGAAACACC. Protein: CASSLVGGTGNT. The CDR3, in full, reads CASSLVGGTGNTIYF. This chain uses TRBV7-3 with TRBJ1-3; possibly TRBD1 for D (6 bases). The read halts 3 residues ahead of the CDR3 end, with the missing end drawn from the germline J gene. Trimming cost V 2 bases and J 2 bases, with 10 bases left between them. There are 15 residues in the CDR3. Germline loops: CDR1 SGHTA, CDR2 FQGTGA.

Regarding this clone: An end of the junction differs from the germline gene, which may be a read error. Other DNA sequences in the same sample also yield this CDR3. The CDR3 bases that were read are TGTGCCAGTAGTATAGTACGGGGGACAGGGGAGCTTGGCGGAAACACG. This translates into CASSIVRGTGELGGNT. From start to end, the CDR3 is CASSIVRGTGELGGNTIYF. The genes are TRBV19 and TRBJ1-3; TRBD1 agrees at 10 bases. The read finishes 3 residues shy of the CDR3 end, and the germline J gene is used to complete it. CDR1 is LNHDA, CDR2 SQIVND, per germline (reference sequence). This CDR3 is 19 amino acids long.

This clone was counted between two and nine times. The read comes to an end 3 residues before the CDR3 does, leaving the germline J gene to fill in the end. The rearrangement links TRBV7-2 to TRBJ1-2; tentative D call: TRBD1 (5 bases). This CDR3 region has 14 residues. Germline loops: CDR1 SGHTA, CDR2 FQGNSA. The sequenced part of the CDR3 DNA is TGTGCCAGCAGCTTGGGGTCTGGGGCAGGCGAC. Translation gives CASSLGSGAGD. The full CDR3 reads CASSLGSGAGDYTF. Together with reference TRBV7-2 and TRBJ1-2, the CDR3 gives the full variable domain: GAGVSQSPSNKVTEKGKDVELRCDPISGHTALYWYRQSLGQGLEFLIYFQGNSAPDKSGLPSDRFSAERTGGSVSTLTIQRTQQEDSAVYLCASSLGSGAGDYTFGSGTRLTVV.